These T cell receptor beta chains were read from a single sample in a study of T cells in localized non-small cell lung cancer. This table comes from immunoSEQ multiplex PCR, and its TCRdb copy is limited to in-frame clones, with some not included. This sample carries 78,000 or so clones, roughly 86% of them seen once, and the ten largest clones take around 2.8%. Sequenced material: peripheral blood, taken before any cancer treatment. These TCRs come from a man aged 40 to 70 with stage I lung adenocarcinoma. Each CDR3 is given with its conserved first and last residue. The order of the fields is V gene, J gene, CDR3 protein.

v_gene: TRBV15
j_gene: TRBJ1-5
CDR3aa: CATSRDQWGGGQPQHF

v_gene: TRBV2
j_gene: TRBJ1-1
CDR3aa: CAIGTEAATEAFF

v_gene: TRBV18
j_gene: TRBJ1-1
CDR3aa: CASSPRQGDEAFF

v_gene: TRBV7-9
j_gene: TRBJ2-3
CDR3aa: CASSPLLEDTQYF

v_gene: TRBV19
j_gene: TRBJ2-4
CDR3aa: CASSRGQARSAQYF

v_gene: TRBV7-6
j_gene: TRBJ1-1
CDR3aa: CASSPTTLGDTEAFF

v_gene: TRBV15
j_gene: TRBJ1-4
CDR3aa: CATSPQSGVGEKLFF

v_gene: TRBV5-1
j_gene: TRBJ2-1
CDR3aa: CASSSFRGPYNEQFF

v_gene: TRBV6-6
j_gene: TRBJ2-7
CDR3aa: CASSSRDPKEQYF

v_gene: TRBV6-1
j_gene: TRBJ2-1
CDR3aa: CASGGRSSYNEQFF

v_gene: TRBV15
j_gene: TRBJ1-5
CDR3aa: CATSRGLVNQPQHF

v_gene: TRBV19
j_gene: TRBJ1-3
CDR3aa: CASSDWGSWRNTIYF

v_gene: TRBV19
j_gene: TRBJ2-1
CDR3aa: CASSYKYNEQFF

v_gene: TRBV19
j_gene: TRBJ2-3
CDR3aa: CASSLRQKDTQYF

v_gene: TRBV2
j_gene: TRBJ2-1
CDR3aa: CASSEEQAEGGEQFF

v_gene: TRBV9
j_gene: TRBJ1-4
CDR3aa: CASSAGATNEKLFF

v_gene: TRBV7-8
j_gene: TRBJ2-1
CDR3aa: CASSFTIQGLEFF

v_gene: TRBV7-3
j_gene: TRBJ2-7
CDR3aa: CASSLNYQQGGQYF

v_gene: TRBV18
j_gene: TRBJ1-2
CDR3aa: CASFPGGSDYGYTF

v_gene: TRBV6-5
j_gene: TRBJ1-6
CDR3aa: CASSYWEGSRNSPLHF

v_gene: TRBV4-1
j_gene: TRBJ1-5
CDR3aa: CASSQGPVASQRPQHF

v_gene: TRBV7-2
j_gene: TRBJ1-1
CDR3aa: CASSSTVNTEAFF

v_gene: TRBV19
j_gene: TRBJ1-1
CDR3aa: CASSIGGWGDTEAFF

v_gene: TRBV9
j_gene: TRBJ1-4
CDR3aa: CASSVGSNEKLFF

v_gene: TRBV9
j_gene: TRBJ2-3
CDR3aa: CASSVERVGTPTYF

v_gene: TRBV5-6
j_gene: TRBJ1-5
CDR3aa: CASSLKHSNQPQHF

v_gene: TRBV9
j_gene: TRBJ2-5
CDR3aa: CASSPPWGQGGQETQYF

v_gene: TRBV28
j_gene: TRBJ2-1
CDR3aa: CASNDRDYYNEQFF

v_gene: TRBV28
j_gene: TRBJ2-7
CDR3aa: CATGRGEQYF

v_gene: TRBV5-1
j_gene: TRBJ1-1
CDR3aa: CASSPELGNTEAFF

v_gene: TRBV19
j_gene: TRBJ1-1
CDR3aa: CASSTQGVEHEAFF

v_gene: TRBV5-6
j_gene: TRBJ1-2
CDR3aa: CASSLGRGYYGYTF

v_gene: TRBV2
j_gene: TRBJ1-2
CDR3aa: CASSEEQGHGYTF

v_gene: TRBV19
j_gene: TRBJ2-3
CDR3aa: CASSIDFTDTQYF

v_gene: TRBV6-5
j_gene: TRBJ2-3
CDR3aa: CASRSGQKSTDTQYF

v_gene: TRBV7-9
j_gene: TRBJ1-2
CDR3aa: CASSLMGQGARGYTF

v_gene: TRBV7-9
j_gene: TRBJ1-4
CDR3aa: CASSPGETFNEKLFF

v_gene: TRBV14
j_gene: TRBJ2-5
CDR3aa: CASSQGEQETQYF

v_gene: TRBV9
j_gene: TRBJ2-7
CDR3aa: CASSVGLASYEQYF

v_gene: TRBV6-5
j_gene: TRBJ2-7
CDR3aa: CASSYPIGAHYEQYF

v_gene: TRBV6-5
j_gene: TRBJ1-1
CDR3aa: CASSYYHLNTEAFF

v_gene: TRBV7-9
j_gene: TRBJ1-3
CDR3aa: CASSPPGLSSGNTIYF

v_gene: TRBV28
j_gene: TRBJ1-5
CDR3aa: CASSTRRNNQPQHF

v_gene: TRBV25-1
j_gene: TRBJ1-1
CDR3aa: CASRVGEYTEAFF

v_gene: TRBV6-4
j_gene: TRBJ1-6
CDR3aa: CATSSGTANSPLHF

v_gene: TRBV27
j_gene: TRBJ2-4
CDR3aa: CASSQIQGRKNIQYF

v_gene: TRBV19
j_gene: TRBJ2-1
CDR3aa: CASGGARSSYNEQFF

v_gene: TRBV2
j_gene: TRBJ2-7
CDR3aa: CASSEGPGLGGYEQYF